The rows below give T cell receptor beta chains drawn from one sample of a study of T cells in localized non-small cell lung cancer. Clones were read by immunoSEQ multiplex PCR, and TCRdb kept only the in-frame ones, dropping some. Here the sample spans about 33,000 clones, around four fifths being singletons. Sample: peripheral blood, taken before any cancer treatment. These TCRs come from a male donor older than 55 with stage II squamous cell lung carcinoma. The CDR3 runs from the conserved cysteine through the conserved F or W. The order of the fields is J gene, clone size, V gene, D gene, CDR3 protein, CDR3 DNA. A D gene is named only where the DNA matches it firmly. Expanded clones are given a class, and other clones once, few, many or no size at all.

j_call: TRBJ2-2
clone_size: .
v_call: TRBV13
d_call: .
cdr3_aa: CAILRVNTGELFF
cdr3_nt: TGTGCCATACTACGGGTTAACACCGGGGAGCTGTTTTTT

j_call: TRBJ2-7
clone_size: .
v_call: TRBV18
d_call: TRBD1
cdr3_aa: CASSPDRGTYEQYF
cdr3_nt: TGTGCCAGCTCACCTGACAGGGGAACCTACGAGCAGTACTTC

j_call: TRBJ2-7
clone_size: .
v_call: TRBV5-1
d_call: TRBD2
cdr3_aa: CASSPGGTTLYYEQYF
cdr3_nt: TGCGCCAGCAGCCCGGGGGGGACTACACTCTACTACGAGCAGTACTTC

j_call: TRBJ2-6
clone_size: .
v_call: TRBV18
d_call: .
cdr3_aa: CASSPNVGIAGANVLTF
cdr3_nt: TGTGCCAGCTCACCTAATGTGGGGATAGCTGGGGCCAACGTCCTGACTTTC

j_call: TRBJ2-2
clone_size: .
v_call: TRBV30
d_call: TRBD1
cdr3_aa: CAWEAFQGAGELFF
cdr3_nt: TGTGCCTGGGAGGCCTTCCAGGGGGCCGGGGAGCTGTTTTTT

j_call: TRBJ2-7
clone_size: .
v_call: TRBV7-9
d_call: .
cdr3_aa: CASSRPSSYEQYF
cdr3_nt: TGTGCCAGCAGCCGACCGAGCTCCTACGAGCAGTACTTC

j_call: TRBJ1-6
clone_size: .
v_call: TRBV7-9
d_call: .
cdr3_aa: CASSPDTNNSPLHF
cdr3_nt: TGTGCCAGCAGCCCGGACACAAATAATTCACCCCTCCACTTT

j_call: TRBJ2-1
clone_size: few
v_call: TRBV25-1
d_call: .
cdr3_aa: CASSALGDEQFF
cdr3_nt: TGTGCCAGCAGTGCCCTCGGGGATGAGCAGTTCTTC

j_call: TRBJ2-1
clone_size: .
v_call: TRBV29-1
d_call: .
cdr3_aa: CSVAGAYNEQFF
cdr3_nt: TGCAGCGTTGCTGGGGCTTACAATGAGCAGTTCTTC

j_call: TRBJ1-4
clone_size: .
v_call: TRBV6-6
d_call: .
cdr3_aa: CASGTGLRNEKLFF
cdr3_nt: TGTGCCAGCGGCACCGGGTTACGGAATGAAAAACTGTTTTTT

j_call: TRBJ2-5
clone_size: .
v_call: TRBV30
d_call: .
cdr3_aa: CAWYRAGLPLQETQYF
cdr3_nt: TGTGCCTGGTATAGGGCGGGCCTACCACTACAAGAGACCCAGTACTTC

j_call: TRBJ1-2
clone_size: .
v_call: TRBV5-1
d_call: .
cdr3_aa: CASSFTGEGYTF
cdr3_nt: TGCGCCAGCAGCTTTACCGGGGAGGGCTACACCTTC

j_call: TRBJ2-7
clone_size: .
v_call: TRBV6-6
d_call: .
cdr3_aa: CASTPGQRTEQYF
cdr3_nt: TGTGCCAGCACACCGGGACAAAGGACCGAGCAGTACTTC

j_call: TRBJ2-1
clone_size: .
v_call: TRBV5-4
d_call: TRBD2
cdr3_aa: CASSFGAGGSYNEQFF
cdr3_nt: TGTGCCAGCAGCTTTGGGGCGGGGGGGTCCTACAATGAGCAGTTCTTC

j_call: TRBJ2-2
clone_size: once
v_call: TRBV19
d_call: .
cdr3_aa: CATQVGGELFF
cdr3_nt: TGTGCCACCCAGGTCGGGGGGGAGCTGTTTTTT

j_call: TRBJ2-7
clone_size: once
v_call: TRBV19
d_call: .
cdr3_aa: CASRAPQGKAEQYF
cdr3_nt: TGTGCCAGTAGAGCTCCACAGGGAAAGGCCGAGCAGTACTTC

j_call: TRBJ1-2
clone_size: few
v_call: TRBV5-1
d_call: TRBD1
cdr3_aa: CASRGTGSFGYTF
cdr3_nt: TGCGCCAGCAGGGGGACAGGGTCATTTGGCTACACCTTC

j_call: TRBJ2-3
clone_size: .
v_call: TRBV21-1
d_call: .
cdr3_aa: CASSKEAGRTDTQYF
cdr3_nt: TGTGCCAGCAGCAAAGAGGCAGGGCGCACAGATACGCAGTATTTT

j_call: TRBJ1-2
clone_size: .
v_call: TRBV28
d_call: .
cdr3_aa: CASSLGGSDRYGYTF
cdr3_nt: TGTGCCAGCAGTTTAGGTGGCTCTGACAGGTACGGCTACACCTTC

j_call: TRBJ1-2
clone_size: .
v_call: TRBV28
d_call: TRBD1
cdr3_aa: CARATGGEYGYTF
cdr3_nt: TGTGCCAGAGCGACAGGGGGCGAATATGGCTACACCTTC

j_call: TRBJ1-2
clone_size: .
v_call: TRBV5-1
d_call: .
cdr3_aa: CARTPGPTNYGYTF
cdr3_nt: TGCGCCAGAACCCCGGGCCCAACTAACTATGGCTACACCTTC

j_call: TRBJ2-1
clone_size: few
v_call: TRBV19
d_call: .
cdr3_aa: CASSIGGVPGVNEQFF
cdr3_nt: TGTGCCAGTAGTATAGGTGGGGTCCCCGGGGTAAATGAGCAGTTCTTC

j_call: TRBJ1-4
clone_size: .
v_call: TRBV7-6
d_call: .
cdr3_aa: CASSANRAEKLFF
cdr3_nt: TGTGCCAGCAGCGCCAACAGGGCCGAAAAACTGTTTTTT

j_call: TRBJ2-5
clone_size: .
v_call: TRBV9
d_call: .
cdr3_aa: CASSVTLTEETQYF
cdr3_nt: TGTGCCAGCAGCGTGACCCTAACTGAAGAGACCCAGTACTTC

j_call: TRBJ2-1
clone_size: .
v_call: TRBV12-5
d_call: TRBD1
cdr3_aa: CASGGTGGSYNEQFF
cdr3_nt: TGTGCTAGTGGGGGGACAGGGGGCTCCTACAATGAGCAGTTCTTC

j_call: TRBJ2-1
clone_size: .
v_call: TRBV15
d_call: .
cdr3_aa: CATSRNKGNEQFF
cdr3_nt: TGTGCCACCAGCAGAAACAAGGGCAATGAGCAGTTCTTC

j_call: TRBJ1-1
clone_size: .
v_call: TRBV5-1
d_call: .
cdr3_aa: CASSLAGTDTEAFF
cdr3_nt: TGCGCCAGCAGCTTGGCAGGGACGGACACTGAAGCTTTCTTT

j_call: TRBJ2-1
clone_size: .
v_call: TRBV10-2
d_call: .
cdr3_aa: CASSEGRAAPYNEQFF
cdr3_nt: TGCGCCAGCAGTGAGGGTAGGGCGGCCCCCTACAATGAGCAGTTCTTC

j_call: TRBJ2-7
clone_size: .
v_call: TRBV6-1
d_call: TRBD1
cdr3_aa: CASQLRDRAIYEQYF
cdr3_nt: TGTGCCAGCCAACTCCGGGACAGGGCGATCTACGAGCAGTACTTC

j_call: TRBJ2-5
clone_size: .
v_call: TRBV4-2
d_call: .
cdr3_aa: CASSRGDSETQYF
cdr3_nt: TGTGCCAGCAGCCGGGGGGATTCGGAGACCCAGTACTTC

j_call: TRBJ2-5
clone_size: .
v_call: TRBV6-6
d_call: TRBD1
cdr3_aa: CASSHGDRGGETQYF
cdr3_nt: TGTGCCAGCAGTCATGGAGACAGGGGTGGAGAGACCCAGTACTTC

j_call: TRBJ1-1
clone_size: .
v_call: TRBV7-3
d_call: .
cdr3_aa: CASSFLGVDEAFF
cdr3_nt: TGTGCCAGCAGCTTCTTAGGAGTGGATGAAGCTTTCTTT

j_call: TRBJ1-1
clone_size: .
v_call: TRBV7-9
d_call: .
cdr3_aa: CASSLEVASAEAFF
cdr3_nt: TGTGCCAGCAGCTTAGAGGTGGCGAGCGCTGAAGCTTTCTTT

j_call: TRBJ2-2
clone_size: .
v_call: TRBV9
d_call: .
cdr3_aa: CASSVAVGTGELFF
cdr3_nt: TGTGCCAGCAGCGTAGCTGTGGGGACCGGGGAGCTGTTTTTT

j_call: TRBJ2-3
clone_size: .
v_call: TRBV5-4
d_call: .
cdr3_aa: CASSQEGAVGDTQYF
cdr3_nt: TGTGCCAGCAGCCAGGAGGGAGCGGTTGGGGATACGCAGTATTTT

j_call: TRBJ1-1
clone_size: .
v_call: TRBV5-1
d_call: .
cdr3_aa: CASSGGSVNTEAFF
cdr3_nt: TGCGCCAGCAGCGGGGGTTCGGTGAACACTGAAGCTTTCTTT

j_call: TRBJ2-3
clone_size: few
v_call: TRBV5-1
d_call: TRBD1
cdr3_aa: CASSPVTGSTDTQYF
cdr3_nt: TGCGCCAGCAGCCCAGTGACAGGGAGCACAGATACGCAGTATTTT

j_call: TRBJ1-1
clone_size: .
v_call: TRBV2
d_call: .
cdr3_aa: CASSEMGGVGTEAFF
cdr3_nt: TGTGCCAGCAGTGAAATGGGAGGGGTTGGGACTGAAGCTTTCTTT

j_call: TRBJ2-1
clone_size: .
v_call: TRBV4-1
d_call: .
cdr3_aa: CASSQRDYEQFF
cdr3_nt: TGCGCCAGCAGCCAGAGGGACTATGAGCAGTTCTTC

j_call: TRBJ2-2
clone_size: .
v_call: TRBV12-5
d_call: .
cdr3_aa: CASGLEQRQELFF
cdr3_nt: TGTGCTAGTGGTTTGGAACAGCGGCAGGAGCTGTTTTTT